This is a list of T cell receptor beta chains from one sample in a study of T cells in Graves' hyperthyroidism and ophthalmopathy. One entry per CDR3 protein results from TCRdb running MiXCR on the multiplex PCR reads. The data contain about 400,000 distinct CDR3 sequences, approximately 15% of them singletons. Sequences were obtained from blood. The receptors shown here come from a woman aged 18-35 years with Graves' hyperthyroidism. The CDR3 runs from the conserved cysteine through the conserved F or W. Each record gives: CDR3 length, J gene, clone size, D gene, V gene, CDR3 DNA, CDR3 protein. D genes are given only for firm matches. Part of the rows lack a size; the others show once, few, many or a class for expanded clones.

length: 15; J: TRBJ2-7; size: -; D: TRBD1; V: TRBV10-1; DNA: TGCGCCAGCAGTGACCCCGGGACAGGTACCTACGAGCAGTACTTC; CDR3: CASSDPGTGTYEQYF
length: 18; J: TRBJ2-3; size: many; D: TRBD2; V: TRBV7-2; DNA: TGTGCCAGCAGCTTAGTAGGTCTAGCGGGAGGGAGCACAGATACGCAGTATTTT; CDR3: CASSLVGLAGGSTDTQYF
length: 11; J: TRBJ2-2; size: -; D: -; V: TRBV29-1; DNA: TGCAGCGTTACCGGTACCGGGGAGCTGTTTTTT; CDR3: CSVTGTGELFF
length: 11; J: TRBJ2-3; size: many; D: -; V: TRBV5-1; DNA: TGCGCCAGCAGACAGGGTGATACGCAGTATTTT; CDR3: CASRQGDTQYF
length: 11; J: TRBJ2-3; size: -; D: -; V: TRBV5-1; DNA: TGCGCCAGCAAGGTTTCACGGGAACAGTATTTT; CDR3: CASKVSREQYF
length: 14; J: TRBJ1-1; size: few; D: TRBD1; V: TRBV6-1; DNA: TGTGCCAGCAGGAATGGACAGGGAATCACTGAAGCTTTCTTT; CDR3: CASRNGQGITEAFF
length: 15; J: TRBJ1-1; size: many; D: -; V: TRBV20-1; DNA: TGCAGTGCTAGAGATCCTCGGTCAAAGGGCACTGAAGCTTTCTTT; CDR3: CSARDPRSKGTEAFF
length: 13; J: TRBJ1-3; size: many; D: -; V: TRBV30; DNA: TGTGCCTGGAGTGCCCAATCCGGAAACACCATATATTTT; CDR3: CAWSAQSGNTIYF
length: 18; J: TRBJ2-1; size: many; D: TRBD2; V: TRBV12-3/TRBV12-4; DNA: TGTGCCAGCAGTTACCGGTGGCTAGCGGGAGATCTCTACAATGAGCAGTTCTTC; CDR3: CASSYRWLAGDLYNEQFF
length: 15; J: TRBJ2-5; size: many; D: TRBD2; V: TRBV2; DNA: TGTGCCAGCAGGCGGGGACTAGCGGGAGTTGAGACCCAGTACTTC; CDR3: CASRRGLAGVETQYF
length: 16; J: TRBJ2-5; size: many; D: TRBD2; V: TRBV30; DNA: TGTGCCTGGAGTGCGCCCGCTGGACTAGCGGGAGAGACCCAGTACTTC; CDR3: CAWSAPAGLAGETQYF
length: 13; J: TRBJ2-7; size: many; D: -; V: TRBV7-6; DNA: TGTGCCAGCAGCGCACGAGGCGCCTACGAGCAGTACTTC; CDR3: CASSARGAYEQYF
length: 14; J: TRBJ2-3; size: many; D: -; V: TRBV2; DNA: TGTGCCAGCACCCGTAGGGCGCACACAGATACGCAGTATTTT; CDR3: CASTRRAHTDTQYF
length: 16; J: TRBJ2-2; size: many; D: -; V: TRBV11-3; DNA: TGTGCCAGCAGCTTAGACCCCCCGGACGTACCTGGGGAGCTGTTTTTT; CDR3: CASSLDPPDVPGELFF
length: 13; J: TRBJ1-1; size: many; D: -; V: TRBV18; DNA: TGTGCCAGCTCGCCAGGGCTGGAGACTGAAGCTTTCTTT; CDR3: CASSPGLETEAFF
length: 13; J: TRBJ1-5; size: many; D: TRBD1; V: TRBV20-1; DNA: TGCAGTGCTAGAGGACAGGGGCATCAGCCCCAGCATTTT; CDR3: CSARGQGHQPQHF
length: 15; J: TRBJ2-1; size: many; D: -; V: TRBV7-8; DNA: TGTGCCAGCAGCTCATCCACGGGGTTCGTTTATGAGCAGTTCTTC; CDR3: CASSSSTGFVYEQFF
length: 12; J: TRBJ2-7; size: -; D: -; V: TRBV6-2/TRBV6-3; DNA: TGTGCCAGCAGTGTCCGGGGGCCCGAGCAGTACTTC; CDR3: CASSVRGPEQYF
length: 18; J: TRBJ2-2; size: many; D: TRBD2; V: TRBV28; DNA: TGTGCCAGCAGCAATACTAGCGGGAGGGTGTTCAACACCGGGGAGCTGTTTTTT; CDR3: CASSNTSGRVFNTGELFF
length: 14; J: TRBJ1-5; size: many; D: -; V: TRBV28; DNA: TGTGCCAGCACCCAAGGGGGGGCCGATCAGCCCCAGCATTTT; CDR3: CASTQGGADQPQHF
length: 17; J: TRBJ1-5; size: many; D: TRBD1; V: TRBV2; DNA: TGTGCCAGCACCGGGACAGGCCTTACATTTAGCAATCAGCCCCAGCATTTT; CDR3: CASTGTGLTFSNQPQHF
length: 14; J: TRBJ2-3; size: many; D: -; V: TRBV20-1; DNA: TGCAGTGCTAGACTCGGCTCTAGCACAGATACGCAGTATTTT; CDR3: CSARLGSSTDTQYF
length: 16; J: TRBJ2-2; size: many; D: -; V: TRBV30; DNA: TGTGCCTGGAGTGTACGAGGGATACTCACCACCGGGGAGCTGTTTTTT; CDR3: CAWSVRGILTTGELFF
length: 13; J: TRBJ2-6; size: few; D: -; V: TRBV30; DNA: TGTGCCTGGACCCATGGAGGGGCCAACGTCCTGACTTTC; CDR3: CAWTHGGANVLTF
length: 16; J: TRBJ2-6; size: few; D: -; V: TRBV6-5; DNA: TGTGCCAGCAGTTACTCCCAGGGTGCTGGGGCCAACGTCCTGACTTTC; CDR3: CASSYSQGAGANVLTF
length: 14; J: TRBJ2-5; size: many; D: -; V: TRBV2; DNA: TGTGCCAGCAGTGATTTCAGGGAAAAAGAGACCCAGTACTTC; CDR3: CASSDFREKETQYF
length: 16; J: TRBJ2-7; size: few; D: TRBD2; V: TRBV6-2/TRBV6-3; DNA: TGTGCCAGCAGTTATTCCCGGACTAGCGGACCCTTCGAGCAGTACTTC; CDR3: CASSYSRTSGPFEQYF
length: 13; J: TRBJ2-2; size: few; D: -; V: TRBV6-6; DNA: TGTGCCAGCAGTTATCCGGTCACCGGGGAGCTGTTTTTT; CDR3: CASSYPVTGELFF
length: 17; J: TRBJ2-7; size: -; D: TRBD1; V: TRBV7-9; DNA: TGTGCCAGCACCCTAGTAGATCCGGGACAGGGGAAGTACGAGCAGTACTTC; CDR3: CASTLVDPGQGKYEQYF
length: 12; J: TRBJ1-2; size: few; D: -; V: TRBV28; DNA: TGTGCCAGCAGCTCAGGATCCTATGGCTACACCTTC; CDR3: CASSSGSYGYTF
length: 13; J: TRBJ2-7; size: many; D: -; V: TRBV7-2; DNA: TGTGCCAGCAGCTTCATCAGGAGCTACGAGCAGTACTTC; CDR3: CASSFIRSYEQYF
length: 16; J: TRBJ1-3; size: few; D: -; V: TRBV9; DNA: TGTGCCAGCAGCGTATTCGACTCCTACTCTGGAAACACCATATATTTT; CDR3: CASSVFDSYSGNTIYF
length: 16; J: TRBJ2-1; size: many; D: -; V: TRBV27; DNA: TGTGCCAGCAGTTTATACGGAGATATCTCCTACAATGAGCAGTTCTTC; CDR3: CASSLYGDISYNEQFF
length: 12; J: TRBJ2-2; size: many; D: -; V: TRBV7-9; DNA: TGTGCCAGCAGCCTCGGTTACGGGGAGCTGTTTTTT; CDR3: CASSLGYGELFF
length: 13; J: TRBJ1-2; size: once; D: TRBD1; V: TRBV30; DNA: TGTGCCTGGAGCTCACAGGGGACTGAGGGCTACACCTTC; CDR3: CAWSSQGTEGYTF
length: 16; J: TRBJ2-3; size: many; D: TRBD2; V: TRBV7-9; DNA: TGTGCCAGCAGCTTTCCACTAGCGGGCCCCACAGATACGCAGTATTTT; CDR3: CASSFPLAGPTDTQYF
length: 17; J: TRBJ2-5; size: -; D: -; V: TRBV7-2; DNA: TGTGCCAGCAGCCTAACGGGATGGGACCCCTTCCAAGAGACCCAGTACTTC; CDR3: CASSLTGWDPFQETQYF
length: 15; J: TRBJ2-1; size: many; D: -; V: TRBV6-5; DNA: TGTGCCAGCAGTTACCCGGGACAAACCTACAATGAGCAGTTCTTC; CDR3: CASSYPGQTYNEQFF
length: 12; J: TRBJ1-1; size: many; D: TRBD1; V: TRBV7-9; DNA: TGTGCCAGCAGACCGACAGGGCCTGAAGCTTTCTTT; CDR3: CASRPTGPEAFF
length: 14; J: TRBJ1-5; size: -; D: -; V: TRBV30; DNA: TGTGCCTGGAGTGGGGGGGGAGGTGCTCAGCCCCAGCATTTT; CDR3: CAWSGGGGAQPQHF